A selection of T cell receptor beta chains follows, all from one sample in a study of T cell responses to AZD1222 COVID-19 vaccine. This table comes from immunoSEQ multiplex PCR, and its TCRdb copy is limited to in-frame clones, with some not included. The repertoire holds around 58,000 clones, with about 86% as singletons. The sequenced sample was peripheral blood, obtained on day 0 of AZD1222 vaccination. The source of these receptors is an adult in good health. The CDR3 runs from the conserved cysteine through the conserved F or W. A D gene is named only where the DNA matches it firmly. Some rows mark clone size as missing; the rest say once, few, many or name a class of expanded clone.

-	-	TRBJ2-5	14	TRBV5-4	CASSGRDVQETQYF	TGTGCCAGCAGCGGCAGGGACGTCCAAGAGACCCAGTACTTC
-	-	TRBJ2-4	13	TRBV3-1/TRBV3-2	CASSRGDVTIQYF	TGTGCCAGCAGCCGGGGGGACGTGACCATTCAGTACTTC
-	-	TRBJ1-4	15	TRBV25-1	CASSESGGGGEKLFF	TGTGCCAGCAGTGAATCGGGAGGGGGTGGTGAAAAACTGTTTTTT
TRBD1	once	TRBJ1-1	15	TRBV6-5	CASSYRGQPDTEAFF	TGTGCCAGCAGTTATCGGGGACAGCCAGATACTGAAGCTTTCTTT
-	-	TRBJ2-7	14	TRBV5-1	CASSPDASSYEQYF	TGCGCCAGCAGCCCGGACGCGAGCTCCTACGAGCAGTACTTC
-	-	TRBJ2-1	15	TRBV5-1	CASSRDRNSYNEQFF	TGCGCCAGCAGCCGAGACAGAAACTCCTACAATGAGCAGTTCTTC
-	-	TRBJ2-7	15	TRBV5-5	CASSLEAKSPYEQYF	TGTGCCAGCAGCTTGGAGGCGAAGAGCCCCTACGAGCAGTACTTC
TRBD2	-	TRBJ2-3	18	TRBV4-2	CASSQGGFSGRGTDTQYF	TGTGCCAGCAGCCAAGGGGGGTTTAGCGGGAGAGGGACAGATACGCAGTATTTT
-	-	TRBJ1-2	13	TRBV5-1	CASSASGQSGYTF	TGCGCCAGCAGCGCGAGCGGTCAAAGTGGCTACACCTTC
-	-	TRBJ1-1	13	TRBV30	CAWSFSENTEAFF	TGTGCCTGGAGCTTTTCGGAGAACACTGAAGCTTTCTTT
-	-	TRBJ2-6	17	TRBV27	CASSLRQESSGANVLTF	TGTGCCAGCAGTTTAAGGCAGGAGAGCTCTGGGGCCAACGTCCTGACTTTC
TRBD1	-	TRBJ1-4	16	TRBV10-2	CASSEALGQGNEKLFF	TGCGCCAGCAGTGAGGCACTGGGACAGGGTAATGAAAAACTGTTTTTT
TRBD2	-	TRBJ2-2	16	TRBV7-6	CASSHRGGANTGELFF	TGTGCCAGCAGCCACCGGGGGGGCGCGAACACCGGGGAGCTGTTTTTT
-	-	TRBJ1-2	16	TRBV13	CASSLLTLQRHYGYTF	TGTGCCAGCAGCTTACTTACCCTCCAACGACACTATGGCTACACCTTC
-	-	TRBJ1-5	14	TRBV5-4	CASSLADSNQPQHF	TGTGCCAGCAGCCTTGCCGATAGCAATCAGCCCCAGCATTTT
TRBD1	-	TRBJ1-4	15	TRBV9	CASSTRTGEGEKLFF	TGTGCCAGCAGCACCCGGACAGGTGAAGGAGAAAAACTGTTTTTT
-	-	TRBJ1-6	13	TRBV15	CATSRDGGSPLHF	TGTGCCACCAGCCGGGACGGAGGTTCACCCCTCCACTTT
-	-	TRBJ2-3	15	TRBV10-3	CAISGRGTSTDTQYF	TGTGCCATCAGTGGACGGGGCACTAGCACAGATACGCAGTATTTT
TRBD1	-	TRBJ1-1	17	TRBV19	CASSGWPGQGLNTEAFF	TGTGCCAGTAGTGGGTGGCCGGGACAGGGGCTGAACACTGAAGCTTTCTTT
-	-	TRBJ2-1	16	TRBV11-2	CASSLEAGSSYNEQFF	TGTGCCAGCAGCTTAGAGGCGGGGAGCTCCTACAATGAGCAGTTCTTC
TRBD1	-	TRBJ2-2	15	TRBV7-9	CASSLGQGATGELFF	TGTGCCAGCAGCTTAGGACAGGGGGCCACCGGGGAGCTGTTTTTT
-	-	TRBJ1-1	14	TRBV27	CASSIQGMNTEAFF	TGTGCCAGCAGTATACAGGGCATGAACACTGAAGCTTTCTTT
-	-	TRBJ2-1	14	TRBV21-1	CASSSRLAGNEQFF	TGTGCCAGCAGCTCACGACTAGCGGGGAATGAGCAGTTCTTC
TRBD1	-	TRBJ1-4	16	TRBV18	CASSPGQGGTNEKLFF	TGTGCCAGCTCACCAGGACAGGGTGGAACTAATGAAAAACTGTTTTTT
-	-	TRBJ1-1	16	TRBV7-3	CASSPQPQIGDTEAFF	TGTGCCAGCAGCCCCCAGCCCCAGATAGGAGACACTGAAGCTTTCTTT
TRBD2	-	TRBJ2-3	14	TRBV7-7	CASSHSGGADTQYF	TGTGCTAGCAGCCATAGCGGGGGGGCAGATACGCAGTATTTT
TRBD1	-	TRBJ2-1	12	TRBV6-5	CATQGAYNEQFF	TGTGCCACTCAGGGGGCCTACAATGAGCAGTTCTTC
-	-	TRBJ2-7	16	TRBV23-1	CASSPVKKRCTYEQYF	TGCGCCAGCAGTCCCGTGAAGAAAAGGTGCACCTACGAGCAGTACTTC
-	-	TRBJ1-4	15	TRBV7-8	CASSLVGINNEKLFF	TGTGCCAGCAGCTTAGTCGGCATAAATAATGAAAAACTGTTTTTT
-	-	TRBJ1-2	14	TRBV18	CASSPISENYGYTF	TGTGCCAGCTCACCTATATCCGAAAACTATGGCTACACCTTC
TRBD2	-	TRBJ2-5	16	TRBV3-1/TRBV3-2	CASSQGPSGGDSARYF	TGTGCCAGCAGCCAAGGTCCTAGCGGGGGCGATTCCGCACGGTACTTC
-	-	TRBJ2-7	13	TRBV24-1	CATSDGAAGEQYF	TGTGCCACCAGTGATGGGGCCGCGGGGGAGCAGTACTTC
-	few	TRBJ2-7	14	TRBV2	CASSGGHSSTEQYF	TGTGCCAGCAGCGGGGGCCACTCTTCGACAGAGCAGTACTTC
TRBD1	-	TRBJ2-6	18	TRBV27	CASSLTGTGVAWANVLTF	TGTGCCAGCAGTTTAACCGGGACAGGGGTTGCCTGGGCCAACGTCCTGACTTTC
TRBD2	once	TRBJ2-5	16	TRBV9	CASSVGSGALQETQYF	TGTGCCAGCAGCGTAGGGAGCGGGGCCCTTCAGGAGACCCAGTACTTC
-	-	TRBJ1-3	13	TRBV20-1	CSASKTGGNTIYF	TGCAGTGCTAGTAAGACAGGCGGAAACACCATATATTTT
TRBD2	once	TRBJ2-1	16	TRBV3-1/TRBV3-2	CASSRTSGSSYNEQFF	TGTGCCAGCAGCAGGACTAGCGGGAGCTCCTACAATGAGCAGTTCTTC
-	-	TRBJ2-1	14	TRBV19	CASSIDSTYNEQFF	TGTGCCAGTAGTATTGACAGCACCTACAATGAGCAGTTCTTC
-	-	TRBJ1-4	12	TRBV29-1	CSATGYREKLFF	TGCAGCGCCACAGGGTACCGCGAAAAACTGTTTTTT
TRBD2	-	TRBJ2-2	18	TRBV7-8	CASSLVRQIAGGTGELFF	TGTGCCAGCAGCTTAGTTCGGCAAATAGCGGGAGGGACCGGGGAGCTGTTTTTT
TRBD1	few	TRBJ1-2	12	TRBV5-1	CASSLGQGEPTF	TGCGCCAGCAGCTTGGGACAGGGAGAACCTACCTTC
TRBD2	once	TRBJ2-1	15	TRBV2	CASQTSVGAYNEQFF	TGTGCCAGCCAGACTAGCGTAGGGGCCTACAATGAGCAGTTCTTC
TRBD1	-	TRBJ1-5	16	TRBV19	CASSTGQGALGQPQHF	TGTGCCAGTAGTACCGGACAGGGGGCTTTGGGCCAGCCCCAGCATTTT
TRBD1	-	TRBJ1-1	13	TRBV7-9	CASSPGTVLEAFF	TGTGCCAGCAGCCCTGGGACAGTTCTCGAAGCTTTCTTT
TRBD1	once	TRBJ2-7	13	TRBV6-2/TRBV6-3	CASSKWTGEQQYF	TGTGCCAGCAGTAAATGGACAGGGGAACAGCAGTACTTC
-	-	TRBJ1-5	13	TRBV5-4	CASSPDSNQPQHF	TGTGCCAGCAGCCCGGACAGCAATCAGCCCCAGCATTTT
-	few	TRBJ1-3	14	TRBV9	CASSPPISGNTIYF	TGTGCCAGCAGCCCTCCGATCTCTGGAAACACCATATATTTT
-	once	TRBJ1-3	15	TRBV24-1	CATSDLWGLGNTIYF	TGTGCCACCAGTGATTTGTGGGGGCTCGGAAACACCATATATTTT
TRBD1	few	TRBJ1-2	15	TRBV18	CASSPTDRGRNGYTF	TGTGCCAGCTCACCAACGGACAGGGGGCGTAATGGCTACACCTTC
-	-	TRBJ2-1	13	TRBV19	CASSIAVDNEQFF	TGTGCCAGTAGTATAGCTGTCGACAATGAGCAGTTCTTC
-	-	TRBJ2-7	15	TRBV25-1	CASSEFGTGAYEQYF	TGTGCCAGCAGTGAATTTGGCACTGGGGCGTACGAGCAGTACTTC
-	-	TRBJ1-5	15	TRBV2	CASSGRTTSNQPQHF	TGTGCCAGCAGTGGCCGGACAACGAGCAATCAGCCCCAGCATTTT